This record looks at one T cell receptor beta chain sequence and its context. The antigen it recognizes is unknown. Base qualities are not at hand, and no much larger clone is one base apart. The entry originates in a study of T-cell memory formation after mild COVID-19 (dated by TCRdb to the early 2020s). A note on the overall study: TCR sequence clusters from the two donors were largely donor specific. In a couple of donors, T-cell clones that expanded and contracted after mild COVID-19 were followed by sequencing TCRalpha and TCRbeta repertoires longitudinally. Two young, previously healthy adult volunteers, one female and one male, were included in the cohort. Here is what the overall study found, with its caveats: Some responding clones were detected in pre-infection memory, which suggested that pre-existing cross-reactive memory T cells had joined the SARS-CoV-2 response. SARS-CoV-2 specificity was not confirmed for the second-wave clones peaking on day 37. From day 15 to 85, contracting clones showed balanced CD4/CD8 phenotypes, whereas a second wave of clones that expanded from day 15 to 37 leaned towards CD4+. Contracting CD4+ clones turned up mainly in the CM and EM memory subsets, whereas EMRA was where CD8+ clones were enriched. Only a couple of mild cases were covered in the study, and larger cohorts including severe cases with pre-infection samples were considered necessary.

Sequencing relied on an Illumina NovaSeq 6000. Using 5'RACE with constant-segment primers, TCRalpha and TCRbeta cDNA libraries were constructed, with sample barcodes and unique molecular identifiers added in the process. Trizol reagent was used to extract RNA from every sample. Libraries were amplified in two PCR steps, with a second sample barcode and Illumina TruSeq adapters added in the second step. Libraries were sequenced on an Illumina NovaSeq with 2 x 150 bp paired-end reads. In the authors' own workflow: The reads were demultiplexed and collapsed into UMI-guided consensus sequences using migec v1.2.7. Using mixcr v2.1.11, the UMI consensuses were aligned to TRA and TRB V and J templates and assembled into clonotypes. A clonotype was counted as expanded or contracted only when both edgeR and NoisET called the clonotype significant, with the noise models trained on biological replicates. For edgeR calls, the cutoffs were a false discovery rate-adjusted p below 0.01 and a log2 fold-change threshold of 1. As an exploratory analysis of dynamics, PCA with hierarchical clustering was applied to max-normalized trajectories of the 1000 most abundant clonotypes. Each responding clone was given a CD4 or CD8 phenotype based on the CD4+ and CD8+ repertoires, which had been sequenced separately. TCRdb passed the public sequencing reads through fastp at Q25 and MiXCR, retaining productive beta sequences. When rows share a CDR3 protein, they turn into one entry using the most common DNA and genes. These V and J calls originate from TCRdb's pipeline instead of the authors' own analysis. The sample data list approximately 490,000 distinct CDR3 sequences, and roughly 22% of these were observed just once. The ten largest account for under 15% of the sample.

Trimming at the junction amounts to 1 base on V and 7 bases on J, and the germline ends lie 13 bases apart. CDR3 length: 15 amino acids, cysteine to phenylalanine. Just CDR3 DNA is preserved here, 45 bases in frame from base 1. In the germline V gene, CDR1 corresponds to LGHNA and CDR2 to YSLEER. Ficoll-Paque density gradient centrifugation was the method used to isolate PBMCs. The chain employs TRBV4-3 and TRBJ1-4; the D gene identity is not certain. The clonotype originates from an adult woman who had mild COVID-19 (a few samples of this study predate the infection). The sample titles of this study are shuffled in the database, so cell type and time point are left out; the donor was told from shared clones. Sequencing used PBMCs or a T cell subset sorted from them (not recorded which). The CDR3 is CASSQVSGRTEKLFF. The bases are TGCGCCAGCAGCCAAGTATCCGGGAGAACTGAAAAACTGTTTTTT.